This T cell receptor (beta chain) is from a study of vaccination and CD4 T cells after COVID-19. Background on the study: Each post-COVID sample was drawn after diagnosis, and the median interval was roughly 100 days (range 35 to 161).

Indicated time point: late sampling 161 to 241 days after vaccination in a few convalescent patients. Treatment given: roughly 10-day PBMC culture with coronavirus spike peptide pools or control peptides (ViraFEST assay). As for this clonotype: What it recognizes is unknown.

Trimming took 4 bases from V and 4 from J; bases not matched to a gene: 7. The germline gives CDR1 MNHEY, CDR2 SVGAGI. This CDR3 is 16 amino acids long. Sequencing of cultured CD4+ T cell DNA used the Oncomine TCR Beta short-read assay. Using its own MiXCR run on the PCR reads, TCRdb lists one record per CDR3 protein. The sample includes about 24,000 distinct CDR3 sequences, around 30% of them seen just once. The sample here was CD4+ T cells from blood, cultured in vitro, taken about 7 months after SARS-CoV-2 vaccination. V is TRBV6-5 and J is TRBJ2-3, with TRBD2 matching over 11 bases. The origin of this receptor is a human donor who had recovered from COVID-19. The CDR3 DNA reads TGTGCCAGCAGTTCCCAACTAGCGGGAGTGCCAGATACGCAGTATTTT. Translation gives CASSSQLAGVPDTQYF.